This TCR beta chain was identified in a study of T cell responses to AZD1222 COVID-19 vaccine. With regard to this clone: Its cognate antigen is unknown.

The germline gives CDR1 MNHEY, CDR2 SMNVEV (reference sequence). V was shortened by 4 bases and J by 7 bases, with 15 bases between the two germline ends. This CDR3 is 14 amino acids long. Some clones are missing from TCRdb's copy, which holds only in-frame ones; the method was immunoSEQ multiplex PCR. Found here are around 120,000 clones, 85% to 95% of them singletons; the top ten hold around 5.1%. Findings and limits, study-wide: Baseline seropositivity occurred in only a handful of AZD1222 recipients. A mostly white British donor set with more females was recruited, and clonal diversity was possibly underestimated.

This clonotype was obtained from an adult who received the AZD1222 COVID-19 vaccine. This rearrangement joins TRBV27 to TRBJ2-3; D ambiguous. The sequencing here drew on peripheral blood, taken 28 days after the second AZD1222 dose. The CDR3 nucleotides read TGTGCCAGCAGTTCGGGCCTCTCCCGGCATACGCAGTATTTT. It encodes CASSSGLSRHTQYF.